Below are 5 T cell receptor beta chains sequenced from a single sample in a study of cytomegalovirus exposure and HLA in healthy donors. PCR employed 60 Vbeta and 13 Jbeta primers. Profiling relied on immunoSEQ multiplex PCR, and the TCRdb table lists in-frame clones only, not all of them. The sample yields roughly 120,000 clones, 74% seen once. Specimen: PBMCs. The receptors here all came from a woman aged 45-59 years in good health and CMV-seropositive.

This clone was detected only a few times. This chain connects TRBV7-2 to TRBJ2-7, with a tentative D call TRBD2 (5 bases). CDR3 length equals 15 residues. Per germline, CDR1 SGHTA and CDR2 FQGNSA. Trimming removed 5 bases at V and 2 bases at J, with 16 bases between. In DNA, the CDR3 is TGTGCCAGCAGCCTAACGCCCCAAGCGGCCTACGAGCAGTACTTC. Its protein product is CASSLTPQAAYEQYF.

The chain is built from TRBV5-1 and TRBJ2-5; a weak D match, TRBD2 (6 bases). The better agreement between TRBJ2-7 and the DNA end casts doubt on the J call. Germline lookup yields CDR1 SGHRS and CDR2 YFSETQ. CDR3 size: 14 residues. CDR3 nucleotides: TGCGCCAGCAGCCCGTGGAGGGACTCCTACGAGCAGTACTTC. Amino acid sequence: CASSPWRDSYEQYF.

The rearrangement links TRBV19 to TRBJ2-6; D unresolved. V shed 5 bases and J shed 2 bases, with 10 bases lying between them. The CDR3 consists of 15 residues. Germline V gene lookup returns CDR1 LNHDA and CDR2 SQIVND (reference sequence). The CDR3 DNA is TGTGCCAGTAGTCCCAGGATTCCTGGGGCCAACGTCCTGACTTTC. Its protein product is CASSPRIPGANVLTF.

CDR3 nucleotides: TGTGCCAGCAGAAGCGGACAGTTCTACGAGCAGTACTTC. Translation: CASRSGQFYEQYF. The V and J genes are TRBV7-8 and TRBJ2-7; D might be TRBD1 (6 bases). The CDR3 is made up of 13 amino acids. The germline V gene has CDR1 SGHVS and CDR2 FQNEAQ. The V and J ends lost 6 bases and 3 bases respectively, with 12 bases between them.

V is TRBV15 and J is TRBJ2-7; D may be TRBD1 (5 bases). The germline gives CDR1 LNHNV, CDR2 YYDKDF (reference sequence). V was clipped by 0 bases and J by 5 bases, with 8 bases between them. The length of the CDR3 is 13 residues. The CDR3 coding sequence is TGTGCCACCAGCAGAGACAGGGCCCACGAGCAGTACTTC. This sequence encodes CATSRDRAHEQYF.